One and the same sample provided the 26 T cell receptor beta chains below, sequenced in a study of blood T cell repertoires in COVID-19. Profiling relied on immunoSEQ multiplex PCR, and the TCRdb table lists in-frame clones only, not all of them. The sample has under 250,000 clones; roughly 88% are singletons. Sequencing was done on a sample of PBMCs or T cells enriched from blood (not recorded which). The receptors stem from a middle-aged woman who had been exposed to COVID-19.

This sequence joins TRBV5-4 and TRBJ1-1; tentative D call: TRBD1 (5 bases). The CDR3 is 16 amino acids. Between the trimmed V and J ends, which lost 0 bases and 1 base, there was a span of 13 bases. Germline CDR1 SGHNT, CDR2 YYREEE (reference sequence). The CDR3 region has the DNA TGTGCCAGCAGCTTGGGGGGGACTCTCTCGAACACTGAAGCTTTCTTT. Its translation is CASSLGGTLSNTEAFF.

V and J are TRBV11-2 and TRBJ2-1; D may be TRBD1 (6 bases). The germline CDR1 and CDR2 sequences are SGHAT and FQNNGV. V was shortened by 6 bases and J by 5 bases, with 14 bases between the two germline ends. The CDR3 runs to 14 residues. The chain's CDR3 is CASRALRGNNEQFF. The CDR3 DNA follows: TGTGCCAGCAGAGCCCTCAGGGGAAACAATGAGCAGTTCTTC.

The chain is built from TRBV10-3 and TRBJ2-1, with 11 bases aligning to TRBD2. This CDR3 has 15 residues. Germline CDR1 reads ENHRY; CDR2 reads SYGVKD. Losses at the gene ends were 9 bases for V and 5 bases for J; bases not matched to a gene: 9. As DNA, the CDR3 is TGTGCCATTACTCGGACTAGCGGGCCAGACAATGAGCAGTTCTTC. Translation: CAITRTSGPDNEQFF.

The CDR3, as DNA: TGTGCCAGCAGCTCCAGGGCCCACTCTGGAAACACCATATATTTT. This translates into CASSSRAHSGNTIYF. This chain links TRBV9 with TRBJ1-3; D is perhaps TRBD1 (5 bases). The V end was cut by 4 bases, the J end by 0 bases, with 11 bases between. The CDR3 extends over 15 amino acids. The germline V gene has CDR1 SGDLS and CDR2 YYNGEE.

The chain has TRBV24-1 and TRBJ1-4; 10 bases are a match to TRBD1. After removal of 4 bases from V and 7 bases from J, the junction contained 5 bases not matched to a gene. The CDR3 totals 15 residues. Germline values: CDR1 KGHDR, CDR2 SFDVKD. This chain's CDR3 is CATSETGTGAEKLFF. CDR3 nucleotide sequence: TGTGCCACCAGTGAGACCGGGACAGGGGCTGAAAAACTGTTTTTT.

The chain uses TRBV2 and TRBJ2-2; D may be TRBD1 (5 bases). The V end was cut by 5 bases, the J end by 7 bases, with 8 bases between. The CDR3 has 12 amino acids. The germline CDR1 and CDR2 sequences are SNHLY and FYNNEI. CDR3 DNA: TGTGCCAGCAGTATCGGACACGGGGAGCTGTTTTTT. It encodes CASSIGHGELFF.

The chain joins TRBV9 to TRBJ1-1; D unclear. Germline V gene data show CDR1 as SGDLS and CDR2 as YYNGEE. The germline V and J ends were trimmed by 4 bases and 0 bases, with 13 bases remaining between them. CDR3 length: 15 amino acids. CDR3 sequence: CASSPRVIVNTEAFF. CDR3 DNA sequence: TGTGCCAGCAGCCCCCGGGTGATAGTGAACACTGAAGCTTTCTTT.

The rearrangement uses TRBV5-5 and TRBJ1-2; 10 bases line up with TRBD1. Germline CDR1 SGHKS, CDR2 YYEKEE (reference sequence). V gave up 1 base and J gave up 0 bases; unmatched junction bases: 12. The CDR3 totals 19 residues. The CDR3 region is CASSLYFMGQGTTNYGYTF. The CDR3 region has the DNA TGTGCCAGCAGCTTGTATTTCATGGGACAGGGGACTACTAACTATGGCTACACCTTC.

In this sample, this clone turned up once. V gene TRBV29-1 combines with J gene TRBJ1-2, with D perhaps matching TRBD1 (5 bases). V dropped 2 bases and J dropped 4 bases, with 23 bases sitting between them. The CDR3 runs to 17 residues. Germline CDR1 is SQVTM and CDR2 is ANQGSEA. The CDR3 sequence: CSVERLVLSRVGYGYTF. The CDR3 region has the DNA TGCAGCGTTGAACGTTTGGTATTGAGCAGGGTAGGCTATGGCTACACCTTC.

The chain couples TRBV19 to TRBJ1-5, with 10 bases that match TRBD1. The CDR3 is 15 amino acids. CDR1 LNHDA and CDR2 SQIVND come from the germline V gene (reference sequence). Losses at the gene ends were 1 base for V and 8 bases for J; bases not matched to a gene: 5. The chain's CDR3 is CASSIGGQGPKPQHF. Here the CDR3 DNA reads TGTGCCAGTAGTATAGGGGGACAGGGGCCGAAGCCCCAGCATTTT.

In DNA, the CDR3 is TGCGCCAGCAGCCAAGGCGGGACAGGCACTGAAGCTTTCTTT. This codes for CASSQGGTGTEAFF. The chain links TRBV4-3 to TRBJ1-1; 8 bases are shared with TRBD1. Trimming took 1 base from V and 4 from J; bases not matched to a gene: 2. Germline-derived CDR1 and CDR2 are LGHNA and YSLEER. CDR3 length equals 14 residues.

This clone turned up a few times. The V gene is TRBV27, the J gene TRBJ1-3; no reliable D call. CDR1 MNHEY and CDR2 SMNVEV come from the germline V gene (reference sequence). Trimming took off 7 bases at V and 0 bases at J, with 10 bases between the two ends. The CDR3 has 14 amino acids. This chain's CDR3 is CASKKTISGNTIYF. The CDR3 nucleotides are TGTGCCAGCAAGAAGACAATCTCTGGAAACACCATATATTTT.

V and J are TRBV7-9 and TRBJ1-2; 8 bases are shared with TRBD1. Germline V gives CDR1 SEHNR, CDR2 FQNEAQ (reference sequence). The CDR3 has 15 amino acids. With V trimmed by 4 bases and J by 3 bases, 7 bases remained unmatched. Written as DNA, the CDR3 is TGTGCCAGCAGCTCAGGGAGACAGGGGCACTATGGCTACACCTTC. It specifies CASSSGRQGHYGYTF.

The chain links TRBV18 to TRBJ2-7; TRBD2 aligns across 7 bases. This CDR3 comprises 13 residues. The V and J ends lost 3 bases and 5 bases, in that order; junction bases with no gene match: 4. Looked up from germline, CDR1 is KGHSH and CDR2 is LQKENI. CDR3 DNA sequence: TGTGCCAGCTCACCTGAGGCGGGGGACGAGCAGTACGTC. Its protein is CASSPEAGDEQYV.

The chain joins TRBV7-9 to TRBJ1-6, with D possibly being TRBD1 (5 bases). There are 15 residues in the CDR3. V dropped 2 bases and J dropped 5 bases, with 10 bases sitting between them. Looked up from germline, CDR1 is SEHNR and CDR2 is FQNEAQ (reference sequence). This CDR3 reads CASSLRQTHNSPLHF. Here the CDR3 DNA reads TGTGCCAGCAGCTTACGACAGACCCATAATTCACCCCTCCACTTT. The whole variable domain, filled in from reference TRBV7-9 and TRBJ1-6, reads DTGVSQNPRHKITKRGQNVTFRCDPISEHNRLYWYRQTLGQGPEFLTYFQNEAQLEKSRLLSDRFSAERPKGSFSTLEIQRTEQGDSAMYLCASSLRQTHNSPLHFGNGTRLTVT.

The chain joins TRBV7-2 to TRBJ2-1, with D maybe TRBD2 (5 bases). The germline CDR1 and CDR2 sequences are SGHTA and FQGNSA. This CDR3 is built from 14 residues. Trimming left V 6 bases short and J 4 bases short, with 13 bases between. DNA for the CDR3: TGTGCCAGCAGGCCACCGGGATATTACAATGAGCAGTTCTTC. This translates into CASRPPGYYNEQFF.

V and J are TRBV27 and TRBJ2-1; the match to TRBD2 covers 14 bases. From germline, CDR1 is MNHEY and CDR2 SMNVEV (reference sequence). The CDR3 has 17 amino acids. Losses at the gene ends were 6 bases for V and 0 bases for J; bases not matched to a gene: 4. CDR3 in DNA: TGTGCCAGCAGCAGACTAGCGGGAGGGCCCTCCTACAATGAGCAGTTCTTC. Its protein product is CASSRLAGGPSYNEQFF.

The chain carries TRBV2 and TRBJ1-3, with D maybe TRBD1 (6 bases). Looked up from germline, CDR1 is SNHLY and CDR2 is FYNNEI. Trimming cost V 4 bases and J 0 bases, with 19 bases left between them. The CDR3 contains 18 residues. CDR3 in amino acids: CASSARALDSISGNTIYF. The CDR3, as DNA: TGTGCCAGCAGTGCGCGAGCCCTGGACAGTATCTCTGGAAACACCATATATTTT. Filled out from reference TRBV2 and TRBJ1-3, the complete variable domain reads EPEVTQTPSHQVTQMGQEVILRCVPISNHLYFYWYRQILGQKVEFLVSFYNNEISEKSEIFDDQFSVERPDGSNFTLKIRSTKLEDSAMYFCASSARALDSISGNTIYFGEGSWLTVV.

This chain uses TRBV9 with TRBJ1-1; perhaps TRBD1 as D (5 bases). V lost 3 bases and J lost 4, with 16 bases in between. The CDR3 is 15 residues long. Germline V gene lookup returns CDR1 SGDLS and CDR2 YYNGEE. The CDR3 loop reads CASSGLLGGGTEAFF. CDR3 DNA sequence: TGTGCCAGCAGCGGCCTGCTCGGGGGAGGCACTGAAGCTTTCTTT.

V is TRBV2 and J is TRBJ2-7, with D unresolved. Trimming removed 8 bases at V and 2 bases at J, with 10 bases between. This CDR3 spans 12 amino acids. Per germline, CDR1 SNHLY and CDR2 FYNNEI. The DNA for the CDR3 is TGTGCCAGCCGATACAGTACCTACGAGCAGTACTTC. Translated: CASRYSTYEQYF.

V gene TRBV6-5 combines with J gene TRBJ1-4; D not resolved. The length of the CDR3 is 14 residues. Germline V gene lookup returns CDR1 MNHEY and CDR2 SVGAGI. Deletions cut 2 bases from V and 8 bases from J, with 12 bases between. The DNA of the CDR3 is TGTGCCAGCAGTTACAACGTGGGGAGGGAAAAACTGTTTTTT. Protein: CASSYNVGREKLFF.

The chain employs TRBV7-2 and TRBJ2-5; tentative D call: TRBD1 (6 bases). V lost 0 bases, J lost 7 bases, and 12 bases lay in between. This CDR3 spans 14 amino acids. Germline V gives CDR1 SGHTA, CDR2 FQGNSA. CDR3 sequence (DNA): TGTGCCAGCAGCTTAGCCACAGGGTTAGCGACCCAGTACTTC. Translation gives CASSLATGLATQYF.

The chain combines TRBV4-1 with TRBJ2-7; D is unresolved. The CDR3 totals 16 residues. Per the germline V gene, CDR1 is MGHRA and CDR2 is YSYEKL. V was trimmed by 2 bases and J by 2 bases, leaving 16 bases between them. The CDR3 region has the DNA TGCGCCAGCAGCCAAACATTTACCGGGTTAACCTACGAGCAGTACTTC. Translated: CASSQTFTGLTYEQYF.

The chain couples TRBV7-2 to TRBJ2-7; D ambiguous. V was cut by 2 bases and J by 5 bases, with 13 bases left in between. Germline V gene sequence: CDR1 SGHTA, CDR2 FQGNSA. This CDR3 is 14 amino acids long. CDR3 nucleotide sequence: TGTGCCAGCAGCTTATCCTCCTTTATCGACGAGCAGTACTTC. Its translation: CASSLSSFIDEQYF.

This rearrangement joins TRBV28 to TRBJ1-5; D is perhaps TRBD1 (5 bases). The CDR3 contains 15 residues. Trimming left V 6 bases short and J 6 bases short, with 18 bases between. In germline, CDR1 is MDHEN, CDR2 SYDVKM. CDR3 DNA sequence: TGTGCCAGCAGAATAGAGGGAGGGGAAGGTCAGCCCCAGCATTTT. Its translation is CASRIEGGEGQPQHF.

The V and J genes are TRBV19 and TRBJ1-1; 7 bases map to TRBD1. The trim removed 3 bases at V and 5 bases at J, leaving 12 bases unmatched. The germline gives CDR1 LNHDA, CDR2 SQIVND (reference sequence). This CDR3 region has 16 residues. DNA of the CDR3: TGTGCCAGTAGTATTGTGGGGGCCACAGGGGTTACTGAAGCTTTCTTT. As protein: CASSIVGATGVTEAFF.